The 25 T cell receptor beta chains given below trace back to one sample, sequenced in a study of T cell clonotyping in hematopoietic cell transplantation. Assay used: immunoSEQ multiplex PCR; TCRdb lists only in-frame clones, some missing. This sample has a few thousand clones, with roughly 90% found just once. This specimen was peripheral blood mononuclear cells, taken 100 days after allogeneic stem cell transplant. These TCRs come from a female patient aged 50 to 65 who had an allogeneic stem cell transplant from an unrelated donor, so T cells may come from the graft donor. Some clones in this sample may be carry-over from other donors' samples.

The chain combines TRBV19 with TRBJ2-7, with 7 bases lining up with TRBD2. V dropped 3 bases and J dropped 4; count of bases not matched to a gene: 3. Germline CDR1 is LNHDA and CDR2 is SQIVND (reference sequence). The length of the CDR3 is 13 residues. The CDR3 region is CASSMGRGYEQYF. The CDR3 DNA is TGTGCCAGTAGTATGGGGAGGGGTTACGAGCAGTACTTC.

The chain combines TRBV6-1 with TRBJ1-1; the D gene is possibly TRBD1 (6 bases). The CDR3 totals 14 residues. Germline values: CDR1 MNHNS, CDR2 SASEGT. Trimming pared 4 bases from V and 5 bases from J, leaving 14 bases between. CDR3 sequence (DNA): TGTGCCAGCAGTGGAAGTCAGGGGAAAACTGAAGCTTTCTTT. This gives the protein CASSGSQGKTEAFF.

This clone was observed a few times. The rearrangement links TRBV18 to TRBJ2-7; D is possibly TRBD1 or TRBD2 (5 bases each). From germline, CDR1 is KGHSH and CDR2 LQKENI. This CDR3 has 13 amino acids. Trimming removed 5 bases from V and 6 bases from J, with 14 bases in between. CDR3 loop: CASSSTGTSEQYF. CDR3 nucleotides: TGTGCCAGCTCATCCACCGGGACGTCCGAGCAGTACTTC.

The chain links TRBV6-6 to TRBJ2-2, with D hard to call. The CDR3 is 14 residues long. In germline, CDR1 is MNHNY, CDR2 SVGAGI (reference sequence). Between the trimmed V and J ends, which lost 0 bases and 5 bases, there was a span of 7 bases. The CDR3 here is CASSYSISTGELFF. In nucleotides, the CDR3 is TGTGCCAGCAGTTACTCGATTTCTACCGGGGAGCTGTTTTTT.

A few counts support this clone. The chain has TRBV10-3 and TRBJ1-2, with D unresolved. The CDR3 loop spans 14 amino acids. The V and J ends lost 3 bases and 2 bases respectively, with 10 bases between them. Germline lookup yields CDR1 ENHRY and CDR2 SYGVKD. DNA of the CDR3: TGTGCCATCAGTGATGGCATAGAAAACTATGGCTACACCTTC. Translated: CAISDGIENYGYTF.

The chain recombines TRBV7-2 with TRBJ1-6; no clear D gene. The CDR3 has 14 amino acids. Deletions cut 2 bases from V and 8 bases from J, with 10 bases between. The V gene's germline CDR1 is SGHTA and CDR2 FQGNSA. CDR3: CASSLYVSDSPLHF. CDR3 DNA: TGTGCCAGCAGCTTATACGTGTCGGATTCACCCCTCCACTTT.

The V and J genes are TRBV2 and TRBJ2-5; TRBD1 or TRBD2 may be the D gene (5 bases each). The CDR3 has 16 amino acids. Germline V gives CDR1 SNHLY, CDR2 FYNNEI. Trimming pared 3 bases from V and 1 base from J, leaving 15 bases between. DNA for the CDR3: TGTGCCAGCAGTGAGTCATCCGGGGCAGGCCAAGAGACCCAGTACTTC. Protein product: CASSESSGAGQETQYF.

The genes are TRBV11-2 and TRBJ1-5; no definite D call. Germline CDR1 SGHAT, CDR2 FQNNGV. Trimming removed 0 bases from V and 4 bases from J, with 13 bases in between. This CDR3 contains 16 residues. Here the CDR3 DNA reads TGTGCCAGCAGCTTAGAATTGGCAGGTGAAAATCAGCCCCAGCATTTT. Its translation is CASSLELAGENQPQHF. The full variable domain, its missing parts supplied by reference TRBV11-2 and TRBJ1-5, is EAGVAQSPRYKIIEKRQSVAFWCNPISGHATLYWYQQILGQGPKLLIQFQNNGVVDDSQLPKDRFSAERLKGVDSTLKIQPAKLEDSAVYLCASSLELAGENQPQHFGDGTRLSIL.

The V call is TRBV29-1, the J call TRBJ1-1; D is uncertain. Trimming shortened V by 4 bases and J by 2 bases, and 11 bases separated the two germline ends. Germline V gives CDR1 SQVTM, CDR2 ANQGSEA. The CDR3 length is 13 residues. Here the CDR3 reads CSVAAPLNTEAFF. The DNA for the CDR3 is TGCAGCGTTGCCGCCCCGCTCAACACTGAAGCTTTCTTT.

The chain links TRBV7-2 to TRBJ1-3; D call uncertain. This CDR3 is 12 amino acids long. From germline, CDR1 is SGHTA and CDR2 FQGNSA. V lost 6 bases to trimming and J lost 5 bases, with 8 bases between them. The CDR3 loop is CASSSSRNTIYF. DNA of the CDR3: TGTGCCAGCAGTTCGAGTCGAAACACCATATATTTT.

The V and J genes are TRBV25-1 and TRBJ1-5; 9 bases are a match to TRBD1. The germline V gene encodes CDR1 MGHDK and CDR2 SYGVNS. The CDR3 length is 14 residues. With 6 bases clipped from V and 7 bases from J, the junction kept 7 bases outside the gene matches. In DNA form, the CDR3 reads TGTGCCAGCAGCCGGACAGGGGCGGGGCAGCCCCAGCATTTT. It yields the protein CASSRTGAGQPQHF.

This chain connects TRBV2 to TRBJ1-1; D remains unclear. This CDR3 is 14 amino acids long. The V gene's germline CDR1 is SNHLY and CDR2 FYNNEI. V was pared by 4 bases and J by 1 base, with 10 bases between. The CDR3 DNA follows: TGTGCCAGCAGTGTGAGTGGTAGGAACACTGAAGCTTTCTTT. It specifies CASSVSGRNTEAFF.

The chain recombines TRBV5-1 with TRBJ1-1, with TRBD1 matching over 7 bases. V shed 6 bases and J 2 bases; nucleotides not matched to a gene: 7. CDR3 length: 14 amino acids. CDR1 SGHRS and CDR2 YFSETQ come from the germline V gene. The CDR3 here is CASTLEGANTEAFF. Written as DNA, the CDR3 is TGCGCCAGCACGTTGGAGGGGGCTAACACTGAAGCTTTCTTT.

The CDR3 bases are TGTGCCAGCGGTTCTAGGGAGCAGTACTTC. It encodes CASGSREQYF. The chain joins TRBV2 to TRBJ2-7; D uncertain. This CDR3 contains 10 residues. Germline V gene lookup returns CDR1 SNHLY and CDR2 FYNNEI. Trimming stripped 8 bases from V and 7 bases from J, with 9 bases between.

The V gene is TRBV6-5, the J gene TRBJ1-2; D perhaps matches TRBD1 (5 bases). In germline, CDR1 is MNHEY, CDR2 SVGAGI. The V gene lost 6 bases and the J gene lost 5 bases, with 13 bases spanning the gap. The CDR3 sequence is 13 residues long. CDR3 sequence (DNA): TGTGCCAGCAGCCCCCAGGGTCGGTATGGCTACACCTTC. Protein sequence: CASSPQGRYGYTF.

The chain is built from TRBV5-8 and TRBJ2-5; D gene uncertain. Trimming took off 2 bases at V and 4 bases at J, with 12 bases between the two ends. The CDR3 is 14 residues long. Germline V lookup: CDR1 SGHTS, CDR2 YDEGEE. This CDR3 is CASSLQSGRETQYF. The CDR3 bases are TGTGCCAGCAGCTTACAGTCAGGACGAGAGACCCAGTACTTC.

This clone occurred once. Here the CDR3 DNA reads TGTGCCAGCAGCGCCGGGGGCGAGCAGTACTTC. This sequence encodes CASSAGGEQYF. The chain employs TRBV6-4 and TRBJ2-7; D may be TRBD2 (6 bases). Germline CDR1 is MRHNA and CDR2 is SNTAGT. CDR3 length: 11 residues. V gave up 6 bases and J gave up 6 bases, with 9 bases separating them.

This clone occurred once. The chain employs TRBV7-8 and TRBJ2-1; 12 bases are a match to TRBD1. The V gene's germline CDR1 is SGHVS and CDR2 FQNEAQ. The CDR3 is made up of 15 amino acids. The V segment lost 8 bases and the J segment 9 bases; nucleotides outside the gene matches: 11. This chain's CDR3 is CASVIGGQGAREQFF. The DNA for the CDR3 is TGTGCCAGCGTGATCGGGGGACAGGGGGCACGTGAGCAGTTCTTC.

J is TRBJ2-1 and V is TRBV11-2, with 7 bases that match TRBD1. Germline V gives CDR1 SGHAT, CDR2 FQNNGV. This CDR3 spans 17 amino acids. Unmatched junction bases numbered 15, after V lost 6 bases and J lost 4 bases. The CDR3 here is CASRTLGGRLNYNEQFF. CDR3 DNA sequence: TGTGCCAGCAGAACCCTAGGGGGCAGATTGAATTACAATGAGCAGTTCTTC.

J is TRBJ1-1 and V is TRBV4-1; D ambiguous. This CDR3 has 14 residues. V lost 1 base and J lost 5, with 11 bases in between. Germline assignment: CDR1 MGHRA and CDR2 YSYEKL. The CDR3 loop reads CASSQVGLGTEAFF. CDR3 nucleotides: TGCGCCAGCAGCCAAGTTGGGCTGGGAACTGAAGCTTTCTTT.

The chain employs TRBV6-5 and TRBJ2-1; 9 nucleotides match TRBD1. This CDR3 contains 14 residues. From germline, CDR1 is MNHEY and CDR2 SVGAGI. Unmatched junction bases numbered 10, after V lost 7 bases and J lost 9 bases. The CDR3 bases are TGTGCCAGCACCCCGGGACAGGGAGTTCGTGAGCAGTTCTTC. This translates into CASTPGQGVREQFF.

The chain uses TRBV19 and TRBJ1-5, with D perhaps matching TRBD1 (5 bases). Trimming shortened V by 7 bases and J by 4 bases, and 17 bases separated the two germline ends. CDR1 and CDR2 (germline): LNHDA, SQIVND (reference sequence). The CDR3 spans 15 residues. CDR3: CASTIEGSGNQPQHF. For the CDR3, the DNA is TGTGCCAGTACCATCGAGGGGAGCGGGAATCAGCCCCAGCATTTT.

The rearrangement joins TRBV10-3 to TRBJ1-5; 7 positions match TRBD1. The germline gives CDR1 ENHRY, CDR2 SYGVKD. V gave up 2 bases and J gave up 7 bases; unmatched junction bases: 8. This CDR3 contains 15 residues. The CDR3 reads CAISETDRAEQPQHF. The CDR3 nucleotides read TGTGCCATCAGTGAGACCGACAGGGCGGAGCAGCCCCAGCATTTT.

This clone was counted once. The chain carries TRBV19 and TRBJ1-1; the D is unclear. Trimming shortened V by 6 bases and J by 1 base, and 18 bases separated the two germline ends. The germline V gene has CDR1 LNHDA and CDR2 SQIVND (reference sequence). The CDR3 length is 16 residues. The chain's CDR3 is CASSYDVGIGNTEAFF. CDR3 in DNA: TGTGCCAGTAGCTATGACGTAGGGATAGGGAACACTGAAGCTTTCTTT.

Only one count was recorded for this clone. The chain has TRBV10-2 and TRBJ1-5; 7 nucleotides match TRBD1. Germline V CDR1 and CDR2: WSHSY, SAAADI. This CDR3 has 13 residues. Trimming at V came to 6 bases and at J to 4 bases, leaving 3 bases not matched to a gene. CDR3 loop: CASSGTENQPQHF. The CDR3 coding sequence is TGCGCCAGCAGCGGGACAGAGAATCAGCCCCAGCATTTT.